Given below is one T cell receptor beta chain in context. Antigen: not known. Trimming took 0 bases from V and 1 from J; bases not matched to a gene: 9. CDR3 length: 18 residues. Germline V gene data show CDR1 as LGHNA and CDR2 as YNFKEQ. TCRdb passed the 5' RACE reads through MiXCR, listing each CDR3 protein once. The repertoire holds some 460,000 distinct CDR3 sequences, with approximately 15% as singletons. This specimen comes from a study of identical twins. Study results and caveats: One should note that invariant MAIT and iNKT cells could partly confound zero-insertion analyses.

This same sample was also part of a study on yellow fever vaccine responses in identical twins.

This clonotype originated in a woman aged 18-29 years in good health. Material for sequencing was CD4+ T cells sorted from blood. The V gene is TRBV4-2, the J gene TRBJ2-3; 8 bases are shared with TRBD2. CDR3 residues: CASSQDKRGRGGTDTQYF. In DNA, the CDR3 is TGTGCCAGCAGCCAAGATAAGCGGGGGCGGGGGGGCACAGATACGCAGTATTTT.